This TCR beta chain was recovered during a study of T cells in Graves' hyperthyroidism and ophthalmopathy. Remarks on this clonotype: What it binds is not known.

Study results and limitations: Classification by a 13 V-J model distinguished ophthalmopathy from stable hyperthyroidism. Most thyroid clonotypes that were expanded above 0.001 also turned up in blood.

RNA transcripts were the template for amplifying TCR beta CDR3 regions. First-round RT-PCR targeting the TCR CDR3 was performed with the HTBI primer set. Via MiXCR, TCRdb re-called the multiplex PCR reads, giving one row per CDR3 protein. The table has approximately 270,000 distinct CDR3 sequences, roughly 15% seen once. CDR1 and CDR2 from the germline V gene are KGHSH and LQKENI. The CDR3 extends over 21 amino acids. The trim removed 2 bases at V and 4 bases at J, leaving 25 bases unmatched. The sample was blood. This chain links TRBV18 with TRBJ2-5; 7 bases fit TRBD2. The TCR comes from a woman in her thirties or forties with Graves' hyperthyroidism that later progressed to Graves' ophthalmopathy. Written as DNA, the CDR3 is TGTGCCAGCTCACCAGGCAGCCAACTAGCAAATCGAGCGGGATTGGCAGAGACCCAGTACTTC. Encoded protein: CASSPGSQLANRAGLAETQYF.